This entry is about one TCR beta chain. The sample is drawn from a study of T cell changes during pregnancy in multiple sclerosis. The data were produced by immunoSEQ multiplex PCR, yet TCRdb's version contains in-frame clones alone and is incomplete. The sample shows approximately 80,000 clones, about 94% of them seen only once. V was clipped by 0 bases and J by 0 bases, with 15 bases between them. The CDR3 spans 18 residues. The source material was peripheral blood, sampled in the second trimester of pregnancy. The receptor's source is a female donor in good health, enrolled as a control in a pregnancy study. The chain carries TRBV23-1 and TRBJ1-5; tentative D call: TRBD1 (6 bases). TRBV23-1 is noted as an ORF with a role that remains uncertain. The CDR3 protein is CASSQSQNREDSNQPQHF. The CDR3, as DNA: TGCGCCAGCAGTCAATCCCAGAACAGGGAAGATAGCAATCAGCCCCAGCATTTT.